This entry describes one T cell receptor beta chain. Its antigen is unknown. The PCR made use of 60 Vbeta and 13 Jbeta primers. Measured with immunoSEQ multiplex PCR; TCRdb has only the in-frame clones, and not every one. The sample yields 120,000 or so clones, about three quarters seen once. The data are from a study of cytomegalovirus exposure and HLA in healthy donors. Study-level findings and limits: DRB1 showed the most TCR associations and HLA-C the fewest in a later analysis, as rates varied by HLA locus.

Sample: PBMCs. The source of this sequence is a middle-aged woman in good health and CMV-seronegative.

The CDR3 nucleotides read TGTGCCAGCGGGTCCGAGAGCGGGATCACAGATACGCAGTATTTT. Protein product: CASGSESGITDTQYF. The chain has TRBV7-3 and TRBJ2-3; 7 positions match TRBD2. The CDR3 consists of 15 residues. CDR1 is SGHTA, CDR2 FQGTGA, per germline. Trimming at V came to 8 bases and at J to 2 bases, leaving 10 bases not matched to a gene.